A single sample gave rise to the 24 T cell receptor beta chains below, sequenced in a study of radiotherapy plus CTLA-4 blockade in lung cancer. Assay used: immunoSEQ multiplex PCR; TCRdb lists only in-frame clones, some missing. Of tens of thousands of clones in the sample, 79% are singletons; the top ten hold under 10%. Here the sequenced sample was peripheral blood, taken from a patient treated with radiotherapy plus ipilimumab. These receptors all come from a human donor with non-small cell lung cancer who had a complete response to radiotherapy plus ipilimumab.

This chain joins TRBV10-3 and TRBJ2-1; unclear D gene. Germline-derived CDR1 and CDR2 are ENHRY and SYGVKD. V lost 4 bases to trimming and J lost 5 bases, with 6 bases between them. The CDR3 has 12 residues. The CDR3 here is CAISGNNNEQFF. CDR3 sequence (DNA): TGTGCCATCAGTGGCAATAACAATGAGCAGTTCTTC.

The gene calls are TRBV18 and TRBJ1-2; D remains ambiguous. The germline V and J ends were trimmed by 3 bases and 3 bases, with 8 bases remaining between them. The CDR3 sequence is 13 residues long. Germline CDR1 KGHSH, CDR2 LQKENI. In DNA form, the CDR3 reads TGTGCCAGCTCACCCGACGAGGACTATGGCTACACCTTC. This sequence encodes CASSPDEDYGYTF.

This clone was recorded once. The CDR3 loop reads CASSSIRTSRRAFF. The DNA for the CDR3 is TGTGCCAGCAGTTCCATCCGGACTAGCAGAAGGGCGTTCTTC. The rearrangement uses TRBV6-5 and TRBJ2-1, with TRBD2 matching 8 bases. Germline CDR1 reads MNHEY; CDR2 reads SVGAGI. There are 14 residues in the CDR3. V lost 4 bases and J lost 15; bases outside the gene matches: 14.

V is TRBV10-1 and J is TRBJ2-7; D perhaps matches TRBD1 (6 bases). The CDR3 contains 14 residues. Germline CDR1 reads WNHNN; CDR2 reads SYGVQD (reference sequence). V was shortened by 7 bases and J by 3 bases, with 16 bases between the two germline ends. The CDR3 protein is CASNQQGLLYEQYF. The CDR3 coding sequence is TGCGCCAGCAATCAACAGGGCCTTCTCTACGAGCAGTACTTC.

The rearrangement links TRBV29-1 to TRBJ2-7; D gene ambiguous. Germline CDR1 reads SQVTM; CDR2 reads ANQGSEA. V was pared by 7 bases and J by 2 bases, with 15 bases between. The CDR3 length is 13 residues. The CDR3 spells CSAVVEPTYEQYV. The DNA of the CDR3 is TGCAGCGCTGTGGTGGAACCTACCTACGAGCAGTACGTC.

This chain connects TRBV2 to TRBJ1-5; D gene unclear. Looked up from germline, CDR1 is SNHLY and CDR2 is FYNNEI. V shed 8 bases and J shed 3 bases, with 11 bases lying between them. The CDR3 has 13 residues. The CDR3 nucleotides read TGTGCCAGCTCGTTGTCGAACAATCAGCCCCAGCATTTT. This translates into CASSLSNNQPQHF.

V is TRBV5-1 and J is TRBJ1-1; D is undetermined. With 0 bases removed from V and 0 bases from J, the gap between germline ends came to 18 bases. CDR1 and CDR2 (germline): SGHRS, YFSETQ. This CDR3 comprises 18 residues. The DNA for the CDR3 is TGCGCCAGCAGCTTGGGACCCCAAAGGAGACTCATGAACACTGAAGCTTTCTTT. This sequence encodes CASSLGPQRRLMNTEAFF.

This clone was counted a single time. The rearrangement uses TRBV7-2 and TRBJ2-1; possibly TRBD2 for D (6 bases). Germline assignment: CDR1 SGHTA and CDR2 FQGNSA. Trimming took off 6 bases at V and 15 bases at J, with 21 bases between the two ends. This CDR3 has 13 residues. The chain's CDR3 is CASRLAHLSPPFF. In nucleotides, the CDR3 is TGTGCCAGCAGGCTAGCGCATCTTTCGCCCCCGTTCTTC.

CDR3 nucleotides: TGTGCCAGCAGCCAAGAAGTCCTCGCAATGGGACAGGGGGCTGGGGAGCAGTTCTTC. This codes for CASSQEVLAMGQGAGEQFF. The chain combines TRBV14 with TRBJ2-1; 12 bases fit TRBD1. CDR3 length: 19 residues. The germline V gene encodes CDR1 SGHDN and CDR2 FVKESK. Trimming removed 0 bases from V and 10 bases from J; junction bases left unmatched: 16.

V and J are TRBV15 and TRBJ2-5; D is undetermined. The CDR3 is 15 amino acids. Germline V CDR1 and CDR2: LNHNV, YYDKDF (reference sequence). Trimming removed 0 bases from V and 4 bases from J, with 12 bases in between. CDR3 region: CATSRDRRVGETQYF. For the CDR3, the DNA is TGTGCCACCAGCAGAGATAGAAGGGTCGGAGAGACCCAGTACTTC.

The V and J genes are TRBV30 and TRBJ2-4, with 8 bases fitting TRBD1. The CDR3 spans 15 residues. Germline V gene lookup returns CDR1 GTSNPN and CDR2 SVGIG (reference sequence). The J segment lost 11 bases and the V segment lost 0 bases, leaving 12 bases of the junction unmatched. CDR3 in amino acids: CAWSVSARTGSFQYF. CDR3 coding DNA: TGTGCCTGGAGTGTAAGTGCCAGGACAGGGAGTTTTCAGTACTTC.

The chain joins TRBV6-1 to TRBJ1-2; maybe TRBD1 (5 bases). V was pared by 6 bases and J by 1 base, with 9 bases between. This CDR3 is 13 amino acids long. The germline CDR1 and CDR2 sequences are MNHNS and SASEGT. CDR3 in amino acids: CASSRGRNYGYTF. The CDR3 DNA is TGTGCCAGCAGCCGGGGCCGTAACTATGGCTACACCTTC.

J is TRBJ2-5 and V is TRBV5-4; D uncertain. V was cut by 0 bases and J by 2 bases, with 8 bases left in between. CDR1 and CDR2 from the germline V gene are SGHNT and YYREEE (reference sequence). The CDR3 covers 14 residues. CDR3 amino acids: CASSLGGQQETQYF. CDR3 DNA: TGTGCCAGCAGCTTGGGGGGTCAGCAAGAGACCCAGTACTTC.

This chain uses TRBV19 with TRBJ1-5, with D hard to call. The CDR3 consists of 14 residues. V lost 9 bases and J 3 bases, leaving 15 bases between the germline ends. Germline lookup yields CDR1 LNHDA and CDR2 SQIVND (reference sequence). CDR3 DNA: TGTGCCAGCCACCCCCAAGGATTCAATCAGCCCCAGCATTTT. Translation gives CASHPQGFNQPQHF. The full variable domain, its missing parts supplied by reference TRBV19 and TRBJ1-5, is DGGITQSPKYLFRKEGQNVTLSCEQNLNHDAMYWYRQDPGQGLRLIYYSQIVNDFQKGDIAEGYSVSREKKESFPLTVTSAQKNPTAFYLCASHPQGFNQPQHFGDGTRLSIL.

The CDR3 protein is CAWSVPRRGQGNTEAFF. The CDR3 DNA reads as TGTGCCTGGAGTGTACCCCGGCGGGGACAGGGGAACACTGAAGCTTTCTTT. The rearrangement links TRBV30 to TRBJ1-1, with 9 nucleotides matching TRBD1. CDR3 length: 17 residues. Losses at the gene ends were 0 bases for V and 1 base for J; bases not matched to a gene: 9. Germline lookup yields CDR1 GTSNPN and CDR2 SVGIG (reference sequence).

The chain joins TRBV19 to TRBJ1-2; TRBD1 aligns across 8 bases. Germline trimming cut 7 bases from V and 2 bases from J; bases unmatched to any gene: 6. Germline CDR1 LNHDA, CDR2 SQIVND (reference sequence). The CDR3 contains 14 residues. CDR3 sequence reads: CASTKTGENYGYTF. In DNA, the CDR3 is TGTGCCAGTACTAAGACAGGGGAGAACTATGGCTACACCTTC. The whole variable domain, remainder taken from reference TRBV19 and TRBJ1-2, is DGGITQSPKYLFRKEGQNVTLSCEQNLNHDAMYWYRQDPGQGLRLIYYSQIVNDFQKGDIAEGYSVSREKKESFPLTVTSAQKNPTAFYLCASTKTGENYGYTFGSGTRLTVV.

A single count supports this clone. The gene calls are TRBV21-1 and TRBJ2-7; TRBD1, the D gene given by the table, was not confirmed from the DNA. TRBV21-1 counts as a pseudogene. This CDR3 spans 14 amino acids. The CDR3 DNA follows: TGTGCCAGCAGCAAAGTAGTACAGACATACGAGCAGTACTTC. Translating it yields CASSKVVQTYEQYF.

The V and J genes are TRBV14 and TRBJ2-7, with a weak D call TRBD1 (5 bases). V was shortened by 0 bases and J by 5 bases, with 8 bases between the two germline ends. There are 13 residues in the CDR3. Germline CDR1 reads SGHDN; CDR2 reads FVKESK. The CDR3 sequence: CASSQEWGNEQYF. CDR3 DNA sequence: TGTGCCAGCAGCCAAGAATGGGGCAACGAGCAGTACTTC.

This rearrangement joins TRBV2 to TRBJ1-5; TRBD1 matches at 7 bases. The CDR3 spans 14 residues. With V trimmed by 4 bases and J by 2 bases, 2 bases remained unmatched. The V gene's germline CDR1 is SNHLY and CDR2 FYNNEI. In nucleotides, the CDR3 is TGTGCCAGCAGTGTTACAGGGGGCAATCAGCCCCAGCATTTT. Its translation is CASSVTGGNQPQHF.

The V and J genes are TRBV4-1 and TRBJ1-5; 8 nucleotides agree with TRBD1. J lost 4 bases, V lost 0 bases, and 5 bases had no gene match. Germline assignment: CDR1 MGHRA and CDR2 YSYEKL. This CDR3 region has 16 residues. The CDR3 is CASSQDRDRGNQPQHF. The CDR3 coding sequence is TGCGCCAGCAGCCAAGACCGAGACAGGGGTAATCAGCCCCAGCATTTT.

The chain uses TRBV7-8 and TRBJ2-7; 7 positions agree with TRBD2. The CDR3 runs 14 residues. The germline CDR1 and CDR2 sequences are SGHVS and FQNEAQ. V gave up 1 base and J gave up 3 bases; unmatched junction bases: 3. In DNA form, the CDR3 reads TGTGCCAGCAGCTTAGGACGGACTAGCTACGAGCAGTACTTC. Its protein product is CASSLGRTSYEQYF.

The CDR3 sequence is CASSQAGREDLTDTQYF. For the CDR3, the DNA is TGCGCCAGCAGCCAGGCAGGGCGGGAGGACCTCACAGATACGCAGTATTTT. The chain is built from TRBV4-3 and TRBJ2-3; TRBD2 matches at 8 bases. V shed 3 bases and J 2 bases; nucleotides not matched to a gene: 10. CDR3 length: 17 residues. Per germline, CDR1 LGHNA and CDR2 YSLEER.

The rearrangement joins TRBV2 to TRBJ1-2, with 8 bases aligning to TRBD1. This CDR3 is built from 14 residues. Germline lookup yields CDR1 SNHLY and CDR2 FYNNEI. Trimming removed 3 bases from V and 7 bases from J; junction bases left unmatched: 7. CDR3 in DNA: TGTGCCAGCAGTGATACAGGGGGTGGTTCTGGCTACACCTTC. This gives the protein CASSDTGGGSGYTF.

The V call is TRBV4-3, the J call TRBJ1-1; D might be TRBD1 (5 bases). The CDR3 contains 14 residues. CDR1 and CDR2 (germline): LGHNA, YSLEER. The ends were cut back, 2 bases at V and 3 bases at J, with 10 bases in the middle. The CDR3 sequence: CASSQYRRDTEAFF. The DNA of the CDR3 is TGCGCCAGCAGCCAATACAGGAGGGACACTGAAGCTTTCTTT.